One and the same sample provided the 3 T cell receptor beta chains below, sequenced in a study of blood T cell repertoires in COVID-19. Using immunoSEQ multiplex PCR, the repertoire was profiled, and TCRdb retains in-frame clones only, with some absent. The repertoire holds hundreds of thousands of clones, with over 75% as singletons. The source material was PBMCs or T cells enriched from blood (not recorded which). Receptors originate from a woman in her thirties or forties who had recovered from COVID-19.

This chain joins TRBV18 and TRBJ1-6; the match to TRBD1 covers 7 bases. The CDR3 has 14 residues. V shed 6 bases and J 10 bases; nucleotides not matched to a gene: 9. Per germline, CDR1 KGHSH and CDR2 LQKENI. The CDR3 nucleotides read TGTGCCAGCTCCCTCGACAGGGAAGTCTCACCCCTCCACTTT. Residues: CASSLDREVSPLHF.

J is TRBJ1-1 and V is TRBV7-9, with 8 bases matching TRBD1. Germline V gene data show CDR1 as SEHNR and CDR2 as FQNEAQ (reference sequence). The CDR3 runs 15 residues. J gave up 4 bases and V 5 bases, and 9 bases lay outside the gene matches. The CDR3 DNA reads TGTGCCAGCAGCGAACCGGGACAGGCACTCACTGAAGCTTTCTTT. It specifies CASSEPGQALTEAFF.

This clone was observed a single time. This CDR3 reads CASTRTTGGSLAGYNEQFF. The CDR3 DNA follows: TGTGCCAGCACCCGAACGACGGGGGGGAGCCTAGCGGGATACAATGAGCAGTTCTTC. The chain carries TRBV9 and TRBJ2-1; 9 nucleotides align to TRBD2. The germline V gene has CDR1 SGDLS and CDR2 YYNGEE. This CDR3 region has 19 residues. V was pared by 6 bases and J by 4 bases, with 20 bases of the junction left unmatched.